This T cell receptor beta chain was identified during a study of molecular identifiers for immune sequencing clone quantification. Study background: Naive CD8 RNA (around 20,000 or 100,000 cells) was divided into five aliquots, with four sequenced. General observations from the study: Clones with over 20 RNA copies captured over 99% of effector molecules but under 1% of naive ones.

TCRdb used MiXCR to reprocess the PCR reads, holding one entry per CDR3 protein. The sample holds more than 300,000 distinct CDR3 sequences, around 21% seen once. CDR1 is SQVTM and CDR2 is ANQGSEA in the germline V gene. CDR3 length: 13 amino acids. As to this clonotype: Its antigen is unidentified. A single base separates this from a much larger clone, so it may be a read error.

Sorted cell numbers of roughly 17,000 to 1,000,000, with 10%, 30% or 50% RNA, served as input for naive CD8 libraries. This sequence was found in a human donor in good health. Some libraries in this study had Jurkat cell RNA spiked in. The specimen sequenced was naive CD8+ T cells from blood, with Jurkat cell RNA spiked in. As to subset: FACS-sorted CD8+CD4-CCR7+CD45RA+ naive T cells. The rearrangement uses TRBV29-1 and TRBJ2-7; possible D gene TRBD2, 6 bases. CDR3 sequence reads: CSVESGGGYERYF. CDR3 bases: TGCAGCGTTGAGTCCGGGGGAGGCTACGAGCGGTACTTC.